This TCR beta chain derives from a study of radiation and T cells in renal cell carcinoma. Time point indicated: baseline pretreatment blood. Regarding treatment: 15 Gy SBRT to primary tumor, nephrectomy 4 weeks later. The germline CDR1 and CDR2 sequences are SNHLY and FYNNEI. Trimming removed 7 bases at V and 1 base at J, with 21 bases between. This CDR3 contains 17 residues. Libraries were prepared by immunoSEQ multiplex PCR; TCRdb keeps only in-frame clonotypes and omits some of them. The data contain 150,000 or so clones, less than 90% of them singletons. The sequence came from a woman aged 70-85 years with renal cell carcinoma. The material sequenced was blood, taken from a patient whose treatment included radiotherapy and nephrectomy. The rearrangement links TRBV2 to TRBJ2-3; TRBD2 might be the D (6 bases). CDR3 DNA sequence: TGTGCCAGCACCCGATGGAACCAGCGGGCCGGCACAGATACGCAGTATTTT. Translating it yields CASTRWNQRAGTDTQYF.